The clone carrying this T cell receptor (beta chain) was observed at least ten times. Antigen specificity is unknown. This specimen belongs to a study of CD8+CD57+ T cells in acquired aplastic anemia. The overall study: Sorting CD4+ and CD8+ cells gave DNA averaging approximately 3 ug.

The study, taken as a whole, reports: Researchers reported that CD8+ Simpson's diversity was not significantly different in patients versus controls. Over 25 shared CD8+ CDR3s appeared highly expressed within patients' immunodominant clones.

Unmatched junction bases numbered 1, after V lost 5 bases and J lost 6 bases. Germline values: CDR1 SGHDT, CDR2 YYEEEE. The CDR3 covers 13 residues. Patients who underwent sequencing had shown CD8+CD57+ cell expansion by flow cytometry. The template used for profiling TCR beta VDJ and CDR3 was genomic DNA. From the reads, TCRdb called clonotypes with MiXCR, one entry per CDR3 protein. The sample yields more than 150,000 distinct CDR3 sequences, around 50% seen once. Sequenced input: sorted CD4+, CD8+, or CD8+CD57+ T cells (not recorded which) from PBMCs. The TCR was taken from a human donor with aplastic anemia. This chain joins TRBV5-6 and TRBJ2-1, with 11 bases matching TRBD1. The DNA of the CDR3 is TGTGCCAGCAGAGGGACAGGGGGCAATGAGCAGTTCTTC. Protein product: CASRGTGGNEQFF.